These 11 T cell receptor beta chains came from one sample sequenced in a study of beta chain features in type 1 diabetes. General observations from the study: Within each of all four CD4+ subsets, Type 1 diabetes patients had TCRB CDR3s that were moderately but significantly shorter.

These receptors' antigens are unknown. Expressed TCRB transcripts were sequenced after all isolated RNA was converted to cDNA. Data came from immunoSEQ multiplex PCR; TCRdb stores just in-frame clones and leaves some out. The sample has a few hundred thousand clones, around 12% seen once; the top ten hold 0.008% to 0.011%. The sample taken for sequencing was naive CD4+ T cells from blood. The receptors here all came from a woman younger than 30 with type 1 diabetes.

This clone was counted a few times. Distinct nucleotide sequences in the sample also encode this CDR3. The J gene is TRBJ2-3, the V gene TRBV7-2; TRBD2 might be the D (5 bases). The CDR3 length is 12 residues. CDR1 and CDR2 from the germline V gene are SGHTA and FQGNSA. V lost 2 bases and J 6 bases, leaving 6 bases between the germline ends. The CDR3 DNA reads as TGTGCCAGCAGCTTATCGGGGGATACGCAGTATTTT. It specifies CASSLSGDTQYF.

This clone was detected once. The rearrangement uses TRBV19 and TRBJ1-5; TRBD1 is a possible D gene (5 bases). The CDR3 consists of 14 residues. V lost 6 bases and J 3 bases, leaving 12 bases between the germline ends. Germline V gene lookup returns CDR1 LNHDA and CDR2 SQIVND (reference sequence). This CDR3 reads CASSQGQPNQPQHF. The DNA of the CDR3 is TGTGCCAGTAGCCAAGGACAACCCAATCAGCCCCAGCATTTT.

This clone was seen a few times. V gene TRBV15 combines with J gene TRBJ2-7, with D possibly matching TRBD1 (6 bases). The CDR3 has 15 residues. V was shortened by 1 base and J by 3 bases, with 13 bases between the two germline ends. Germline CDR1 reads LNHNV; CDR2 reads YYDKDF (reference sequence). CDR3 residues: CATSRGPGDDYEQYF. The CDR3 nucleotides read TGTGCCACCAGCAGAGGCCCAGGGGACGACTACGAGCAGTACTTC.

The gene calls are TRBV28 and TRBJ2-5, with D maybe TRBD2 (6 bases). Per germline, CDR1 MDHEN and CDR2 SYDVKM. V was pared by 8 bases and J by 3 bases, with 16 bases between. This CDR3 has 14 residues. The chain's CDR3 is CASHSGGDKETQYF. The CDR3, as DNA: TGTGCCAGCCATTCCGGGGGAGACAAAGAGACCCAGTACTTC.

This clone came up a few times. The gene calls are TRBV20-1 and TRBJ2-7, with a possible D match to TRBD2 (5 bases). CDR3 length: 11 residues. V lost 6 bases to trimming and J lost 3 bases, with 9 bases between them. In germline, CDR1 is DFQATT, CDR2 SNEGSKA (reference sequence). CDR3 bases: TGCAGTGCATGGGAGCTCTACGAGCAGTACTTC. Amino acid sequence: CSAWELYEQYF.

The chain combines TRBV6-1 with TRBJ2-5; maybe TRBD1 (6 bases). Germline CDR1 MNHNS, CDR2 SASEGT. This CDR3 is built from 13 residues. The germline V and J ends were trimmed by 1 base and 4 bases, with 7 bases remaining between them. CDR3: CASSEGTAETQYF. CDR3 coding DNA: TGTGCCAGCAGTGAAGGGACAGCAGAGACCCAGTACTTC.

This clone appeared a few times. V and J are TRBV7-3 and TRBJ2-4; TRBD1 aligns across 7 bases. The CDR3 length is 14 residues. V lost 4 bases, J lost 6 bases, and 6 bases stayed unmatched. Germline values: CDR1 SGHTA, CDR2 FQGTGA. Here the CDR3 reads CASSSDRAANIQYF. As DNA, the CDR3 is TGTGCCAGCAGCTCAGACAGGGCAGCAAACATTCAGTACTTC.

This clone was counted between two and nine times. The gene calls are TRBV27 and TRBJ2-7; D might be TRBD2 (6 bases). Trimming took 3 bases from V and 1 from J, leaving 19 bases between them. This CDR3 comprises 17 residues. In germline, CDR1 is MNHEY, CDR2 SMNVEV (reference sequence). CDR3 sequence reads: CASSLRPPGDASYEQYF. In DNA form, the CDR3 reads TGTGCCAGCAGTTTGCGCCCTCCGGGAGACGCTTCCTACGAGCAGTACTTC.

This clone came up a few times. The J gene is TRBJ1-1, the V gene TRBV14; 7 positions match TRBD1. Germline loops: CDR1 SGHDN, CDR2 FVKESK. The V and J ends lost 7 bases and 6 bases, in that order; junction bases with no gene match: 11. This CDR3 has 14 residues. CDR3 region: CASTKHRDSSEAFF. The CDR3 nucleotides read TGTGCCAGCACCAAACACCGGGACAGTTCTGAAGCTTTCTTT.

This clone was observed a handful of times. The gene calls are TRBV6-6 and TRBJ2-5; the match to TRBD1 covers 7 bases. V shed 1 base, J shed 5 bases, and the junction held 1 base outside the gene matches. Germline V gene data show CDR1 as MNHNY and CDR2 as SVGAGI (reference sequence). The CDR3 runs 13 residues. Here the CDR3 reads CASSYLDRETQYF. The CDR3 DNA sequence: TGTGCCAGCAGTTACTTGGACAGGGAGACCCAGTACTTC.

The chain combines TRBV5-4 with TRBJ2-2, with 8 bases identical to TRBD1. The CDR3 contains 15 residues. The J segment lost 6 bases and the V segment lost 0 bases, leaving 4 bases of the junction unmatched. Germline values: CDR1 SGHNT, CDR2 YYREEE (reference sequence). CDR3 sequence (DNA): TGTGCCAGCAGCTTGGGACAGGGGATGGCCGGGGAGCTGTTTTTT. Translation: CASSLGQGMAGELFF.